This TCR beta chain was documented in a study of type 1 regulatory T cells (dated by TCRdb to 2020 to 2022). With regard to the full study: The study characterized an in vitro protocol that generated a Tr1-enriched, alloantigen-specific CD4 T cell product named T-allo10. T-allo10 was being evaluated clinically in patients with hematological malignancies who were receiving allogeneic hematopoietic stem cell transplantation.

This clonotype was recorded many times. The antigen this receptor binds is unknown. No base quality values were provided; no much bigger clone lies one nucleotide off. Sequencing was performed on an Illumina MiSeq. TCRdb applied fastp at Q25 and MiXCR to the public reads, then kept only in-frame beta chains. Each entry is one CDR3 protein sequence, shown with its most common DNA and genes. In this sample the table shows approximately 42,000 distinct CDR3 sequences, approximately 12% of which occur a single time. Over 7.5% of the sample rests with the top ten. Results the study describes overall, beyond this receptor: Compared with non-Tr1 cells, Tr1 cells had a narrower TCR repertoire, and the study took this difference to reflect clonal expansion driven by alloantigen.

From the cysteine through the phenylalanine, the CDR3 covers 15 amino acids. The read is trimmed to its CDR3 DNA, 45 bases read in frame from base 1. At the junction V is shortened by 1 base and J by 4 bases; bases outside the gene matches: 6. Based on the germline V gene, the CDR1 and CDR2 sequences are SGHTA and FQGTGA. This receptor was obtained from a human donor in good health. This chain is built from TRBV7-3 and TRBJ2-5, and TRBD2 matches 7 of the central bases. The sequenced sample was cultured non-Tr1 T cells, either the whole culture or a sorted T cell fraction (not recorded which). Sample cell subset or site, as interpreted from the label and publication: non-Tr1 population from the T-allo10 product. CDR3 sequence: CASSLNGRQGETQYF. DNA sequence: TGTGCCAGCAGCTTAAACGGGAGGCAGGGAGAGACCCAGTACTTC.